These 3 T cell receptor beta chains share one sample of origin, sequenced in a study of cytomegalovirus exposure and HLA in healthy donors. TCRdb keeps only in-frame clones here, not all; method: immunoSEQ multiplex PCR. Of about 170,000 clones in the sample, 85% to 90% were seen once. The specimen sequenced was PBMCs. These receptors were taken from a young man in good health and CMV-seropositive.

The chain carries TRBV6-6 and TRBJ1-3; D perhaps matches TRBD1 (6 bases). Germline loops: CDR1 MNHNY, CDR2 SVGAGI (reference sequence). The CDR3 covers 15 residues. V was trimmed by 2 bases and J by 7 bases, leaving 15 bases between them. The CDR3 is CASSYPTTGYNTIYF. The CDR3 DNA follows: TGTGCCAGCAGTTACCCGACGACAGGTTATAACACCATATATTTT.

The rearrangement joins TRBV5-1 to TRBJ2-1, with 7 positions matching TRBD1. The ends lost 1 base at V and 2 bases at J; junction bases unmatched: 6. The germline V gene encodes CDR1 SGHRS and CDR2 YFSETQ. The CDR3 has 16 amino acids. The CDR3 coding sequence is TGCGCCAGCAGCTTGTCCGGGACAGTAGCCTACAATGAGCAGTTCTTC. This gives the protein CASSLSGTVAYNEQFF.

The chain recombines TRBV6-5 with TRBJ1-2, with 9 bases identical to TRBD1. The germline V gene has CDR1 MNHEY and CDR2 SVGAGI. The CDR3 is made up of 15 amino acids. V trimming: 10 bases; J trimming: 0 bases; junction bases outside the gene matches: 9. The CDR3 loop reads CATLGQGSSNYGYTF. Here the CDR3 DNA reads TGTGCCACCCTAGGACAGGGGTCCTCTAACTATGGCTACACCTTC.